The rows below give T cell receptor beta chains drawn from one sample of a study of technical replicates of blood from a few donors. The protocol was immunoSEQ multiplex PCR, while the TCRdb copy is restricted to in-frame clones and leaves out a portion. The sample shows fewer than 110,000 clones, roughly 95% of them seen only once. The sample was T cells isolated from PBMCs. Every receptor here comes from a human donor in good health. Both conserved end residues are part of each CDR3.

J,V,CDR3
TRBJ2-5,TRBV10-3,CAISTDSNQETQYF
TRBJ2-3,TRBV21-1,CASRRSWGGSYSTDTQYF
TRBJ2-7,TRBV5-5,CASSLVQATYEQYF
TRBJ1-2,TRBV2,CASSELRQGNYGYTF
TRBJ1-3,TRBV9,CASSIEQGFGNTIYF
TRBJ2-7,TRBV7-2,CASSGNRDPYEQYF
TRBJ1-5,TRBV2,CASNGQGASNQPQHF
TRBJ2-5,TRBV19,CASRAGGGQETQYF
TRBJ1-2,TRBV6-1,CASLVPDGYTF
TRBJ2-1,TRBV30,CAWSVPGGPYNEQFF
TRBJ2-3,TRBV19,CASRGAGTDTQYF
TRBJ2-7,TRBV10-3,CAISESGPYEQYF
TRBJ2-1,TRBV10-3,CAISEHSGRALGNEQFF
TRBJ2-3,TRBV5-4,CASSQGTSGNVDTQYF
TRBJ1-5,TRBV10-3,CAISEHTGNADQPQHF
TRBJ1-5,TRBV19,CASRSFVRSNQPQHF
TRBJ1-1,TRBV29-1,CSVDAFEANTEAFF
TRBJ2-1,TRBV11-2,CASSLTRLASHEQFF
TRBJ1-4,TRBV19,CASSNRGDNEKLFF
TRBJ1-2,TRBV2,CASSEEAGTGVGYTF
TRBJ1-1,TRBV5-5,CASSLDRGNTEAFF
TRBJ2-7,TRBV29-1,CSVILTGGDEYEQYF
TRBJ1-1,TRBV5-1,CASGRGTGGNTEAFF
TRBJ1-3,TRBV18,CASSPPVLSGNTIYF
TRBJ1-6,TRBV4-2,CASSQELRDRVYNSPLHF
TRBJ2-7,TRBV19,CASSNAYEQYF
TRBJ2-1,TRBV9,CASSGLSGGAYNEQFF
TRBJ2-1,TRBV6-4,CASSDSGNSEQFF
TRBJ2-1,TRBV11-1,CASSLIGTRNNEQFF
TRBJ1-4,TRBV5-8,CASSRDRGNEKLFF
TRBJ2-3,TRBV5-4,CASSFQSSGTGDTQYF
TRBJ2-7,TRBV7-9,CASSLAQIYEQYF
TRBJ2-7,TRBV6-1,CASISTGYEQYF
TRBJ2-2,TRBV5-1,CASSLEGDGTGELFF
TRBJ2-1,TRBV27,CASRQNRFLEQFF
TRBJ2-2,TRBV13,CASSQTGNTGELFF
TRBJ2-7,TRBV9,CASSVTPGTSTYEQYF
TRBJ2-7,TRBV18,CASSRTFSSYEQYF
TRBJ1-3,TRBV15,CATSSPRVSLGNTIYF
TRBJ1-2,TRBV5-4,CASSSLGQTGAVINYGYTF
TRBJ2-6,TRBV7-9,CASSRGTGANVLTF
TRBJ2-1,TRBV5-1,CASRQLAGELNEQFF
TRBJ1-2,TRBV27,CASSLSRGAAGYTF
TRBJ2-1,TRBV2,CASRTGTSGSNEQFF
TRBJ2-7,TRBV4-1,CASSPADSYEQYF
TRBJ2-4,TRBV6-5,CASGDSAAKNIQYF
TRBJ1-1,TRBV4-1,CASSMSTGQNTEAFF
TRBJ2-7,TRBV5-1,CASSPVPGQENEQYF
TRBJ1-1,TRBV19,CASSMGYGQFTEAFF